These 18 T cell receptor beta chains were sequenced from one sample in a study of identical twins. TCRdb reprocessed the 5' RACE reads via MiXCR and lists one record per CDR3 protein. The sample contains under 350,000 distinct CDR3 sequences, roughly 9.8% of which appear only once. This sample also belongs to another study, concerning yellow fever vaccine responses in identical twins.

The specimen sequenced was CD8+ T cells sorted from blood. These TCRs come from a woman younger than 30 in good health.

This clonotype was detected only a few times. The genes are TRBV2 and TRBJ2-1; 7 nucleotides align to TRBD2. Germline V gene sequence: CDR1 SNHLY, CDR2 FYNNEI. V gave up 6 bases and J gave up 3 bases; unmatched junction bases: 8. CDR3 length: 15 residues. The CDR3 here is CASRRYAGDYNEQFF. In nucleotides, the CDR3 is TGTGCCAGCAGGCGGTATGCGGGGGACTACAATGAGCAGTTCTTC.

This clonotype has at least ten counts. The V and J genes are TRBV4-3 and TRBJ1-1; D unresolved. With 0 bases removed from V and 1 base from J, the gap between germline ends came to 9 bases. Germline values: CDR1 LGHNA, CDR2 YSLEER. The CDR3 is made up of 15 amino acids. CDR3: CASSQDRSQNTEAFF. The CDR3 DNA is TGCGCCAGCAGCCAAGATCGTTCCCAGAACACTGAAGCTTTCTTT.

CDR3 sequence reads: CASSTTGPTYNEQFF. Written as DNA, the CDR3 is TGTGCCAGCAGCACAACAGGGCCGACCTACAATGAGCAGTTCTTC. The V call is TRBV7-9, the J call TRBJ2-1, with a tentative D call TRBD1 (6 bases). Looked up from germline, CDR1 is SEHNR and CDR2 is FQNEAQ (reference sequence). V lost 5 bases, J lost 2 bases, and 13 bases lay in between. The length of the CDR3 is 15 residues.

The CDR3 spells CASSPSFRGTDTQYF. DNA of the CDR3: TGTGCCAGCTCACCGAGTTTCAGAGGAACGGATACGCAGTATTTT. The gene calls are TRBV18 and TRBJ2-3, with D unclear. Trimming took off 3 bases at V and 6 bases at J, with 16 bases between the two ends. This CDR3 comprises 15 residues. Per germline, CDR1 KGHSH and CDR2 LQKENI.

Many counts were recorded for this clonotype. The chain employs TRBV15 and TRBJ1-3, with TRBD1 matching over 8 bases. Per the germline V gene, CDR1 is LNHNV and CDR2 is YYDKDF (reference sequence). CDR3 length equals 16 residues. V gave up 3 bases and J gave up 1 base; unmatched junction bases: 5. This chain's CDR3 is CATSRTRDRSGNTIYF. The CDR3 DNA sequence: TGTGCCACCAGCAGGACCCGGGACAGGTCTGGAAACACCATATATTTT.

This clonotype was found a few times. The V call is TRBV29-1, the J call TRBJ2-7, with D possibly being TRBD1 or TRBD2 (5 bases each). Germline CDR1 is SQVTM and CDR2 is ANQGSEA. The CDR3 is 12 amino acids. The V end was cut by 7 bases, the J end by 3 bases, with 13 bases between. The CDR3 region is CSALGANYEQYF. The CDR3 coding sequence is TGCAGCGCCCTCGGGGCAAACTACGAGCAGTACTTC.

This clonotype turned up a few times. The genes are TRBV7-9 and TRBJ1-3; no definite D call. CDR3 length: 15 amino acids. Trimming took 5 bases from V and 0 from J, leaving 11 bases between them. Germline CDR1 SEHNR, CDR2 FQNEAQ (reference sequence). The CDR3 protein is CASSPRRTSGNTIYF. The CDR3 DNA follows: TGTGCCAGCAGCCCCCGCAGGACCTCTGGAAACACCATATATTTT.

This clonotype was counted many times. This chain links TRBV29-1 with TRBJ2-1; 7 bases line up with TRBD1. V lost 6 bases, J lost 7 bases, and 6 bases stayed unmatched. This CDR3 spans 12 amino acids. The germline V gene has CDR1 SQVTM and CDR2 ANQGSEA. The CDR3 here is CSVATGRNEQFF. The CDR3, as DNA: TGCAGCGTCGCGACAGGGAGAAATGAGCAGTTCTTC.

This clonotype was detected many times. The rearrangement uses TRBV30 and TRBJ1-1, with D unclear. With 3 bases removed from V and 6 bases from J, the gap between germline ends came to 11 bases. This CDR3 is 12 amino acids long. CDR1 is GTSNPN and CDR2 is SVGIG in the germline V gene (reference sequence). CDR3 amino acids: CAWSRPGAEAFF. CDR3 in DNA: TGTGCCTGGAGCAGGCCTGGGGCTGAAGCTTTCTTT.

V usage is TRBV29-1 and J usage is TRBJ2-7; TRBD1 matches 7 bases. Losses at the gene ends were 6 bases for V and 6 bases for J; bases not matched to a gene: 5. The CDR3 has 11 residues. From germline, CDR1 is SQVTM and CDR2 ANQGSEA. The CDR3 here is CSVLRGPEQYF. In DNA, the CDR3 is TGCAGCGTCCTAAGGGGGCCCGAGCAGTACTTC.

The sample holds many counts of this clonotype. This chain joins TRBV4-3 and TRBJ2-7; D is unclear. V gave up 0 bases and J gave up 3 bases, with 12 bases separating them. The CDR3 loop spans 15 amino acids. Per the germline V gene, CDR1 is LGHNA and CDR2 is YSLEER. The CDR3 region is CASSQDVETFYEQYF. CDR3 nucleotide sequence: TGCGCCAGCAGCCAAGATGTAGAGACGTTCTACGAGCAGTACTTC.

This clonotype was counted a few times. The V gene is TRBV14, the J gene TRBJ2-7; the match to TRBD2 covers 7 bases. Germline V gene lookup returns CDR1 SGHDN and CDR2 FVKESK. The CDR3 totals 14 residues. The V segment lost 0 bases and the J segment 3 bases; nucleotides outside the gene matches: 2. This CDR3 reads CASSQEAGIYEQYF. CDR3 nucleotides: TGTGCCAGCAGCCAAGAAGCGGGAATCTACGAGCAGTACTTC.

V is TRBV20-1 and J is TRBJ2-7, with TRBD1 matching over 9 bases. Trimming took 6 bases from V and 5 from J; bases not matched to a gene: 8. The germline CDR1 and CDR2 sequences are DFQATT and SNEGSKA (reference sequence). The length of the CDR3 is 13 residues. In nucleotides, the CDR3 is TGCAGTGCCTCCGGGACAGGGAGACACGAGCAGTACTTC. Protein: CSASGTGRHEQYF.

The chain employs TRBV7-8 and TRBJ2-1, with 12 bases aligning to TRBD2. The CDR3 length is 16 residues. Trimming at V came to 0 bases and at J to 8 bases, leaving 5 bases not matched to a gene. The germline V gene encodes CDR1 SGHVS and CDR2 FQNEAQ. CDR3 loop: CASSLAGLAGGDEQFF. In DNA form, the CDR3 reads TGTGCCAGCAGCTTAGCGGGGCTAGCGGGAGGGGATGAGCAGTTCTTC.

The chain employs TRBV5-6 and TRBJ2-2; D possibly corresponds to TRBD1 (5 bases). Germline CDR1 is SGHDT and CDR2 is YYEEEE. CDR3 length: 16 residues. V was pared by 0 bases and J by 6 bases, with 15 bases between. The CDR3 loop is CASSLGRALDAGELFF. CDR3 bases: TGTGCCAGCAGCTTGGGCAGGGCTCTGGACGCCGGGGAGCTGTTTTTT.

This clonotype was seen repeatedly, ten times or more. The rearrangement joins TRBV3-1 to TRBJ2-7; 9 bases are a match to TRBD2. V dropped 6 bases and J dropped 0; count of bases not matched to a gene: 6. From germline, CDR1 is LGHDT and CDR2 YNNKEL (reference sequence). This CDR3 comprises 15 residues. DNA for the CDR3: TGTGCCAGCAGTCCGGGACTAGCAACCTCCTACGAGCAGTACTTC. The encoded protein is CASSPGLATSYEQYF.

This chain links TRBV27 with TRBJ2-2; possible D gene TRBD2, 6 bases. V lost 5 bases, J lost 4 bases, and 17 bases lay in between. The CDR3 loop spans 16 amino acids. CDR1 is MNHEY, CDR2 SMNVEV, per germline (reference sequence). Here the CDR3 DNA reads TGTGCCAGCAGTCCTGGGACTCGCACCTCCACCGGGGAGCTGTTTTTT. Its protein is CASSPGTRTSTGELFF.

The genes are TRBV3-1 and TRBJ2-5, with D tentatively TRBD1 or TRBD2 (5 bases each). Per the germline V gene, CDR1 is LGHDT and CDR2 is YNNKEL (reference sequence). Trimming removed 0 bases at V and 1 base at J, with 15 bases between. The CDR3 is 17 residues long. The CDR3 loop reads CASSQDLRDGSQETQYF. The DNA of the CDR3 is TGTGCCAGCAGCCAAGACCTACGGGACGGCAGCCAAGAGACCCAGTACTTC.